This record looks at one T cell receptor (beta chain) sequence and its context. This clonotype came up a few times. Its antigen is currently not known. There are no base qualities to consult, and no much larger clone falls within one base. From V the trimming removes 5 bases and from J it removes 0 bases, while the gene matches leave 7 bases of the junction unaccounted for. Sequences SGHTA (CDR1) and FQGNSA (CDR2) are obtained from the germline V gene. The CDR3 contains 17 residues, cysteine and phenylalanine counted. Solely the CDR3 DNA is kept, with 51 bases framed from the first base. Libraries were prepared through RT-PCR. TCRdb shows the sequencer as Illumina HiSeq 2500. In TCRdb, the public reads were trimmed at Q25 with fastp and aligned with MiXCR, with productive beta chains retained. Each CDR3 protein appears once, grouped with its most common genes and DNA. In this sample the table shows 500,000 to 600,000 distinct CDR3 sequences, about 14% of which occur a single time. The top ten clones comprise 11% of the sample.

These data originate in a study of response to subunit inactivated influenza vaccine (dated by TCRdb to between 2018 and 2020). Some background on the complete study: Deep quantitative profiling of the T cell receptor repertoire was used in the study to follow responses to a trivalent subunit inactivated influenza vaccine.

Results and caveats for the whole study, not just this receptor: According to the authors, only a limited number of new T cells may be recruited by each seasonal influenza vaccination.

The sequence came from a man aged 45-65 years who received an inactivated influenza vaccine. Donor details come from another sample of the same person, matched by shared clones. This material consisted of PBMCs from blood, taken about 11 days after vaccination. The sequence joins TRBV7-2 to TRBJ2-5, and 12 bases in between align with TRBD2. CDR3 sequence: CASSHQTSGRYQETQYF. The nucleotide sequence is given as TGTGCCAGCAGCCACCAGACTAGCGGGAGATACCAAGAGACCCAGTACTTC.